What follows describes a single TCR beta chain. No antigen is known for it. Sequencing was performed with immunoSEQ multiplex PCR; in TCRdb, only in-frame clones are kept and a portion is missing. The repertoire holds about 76,000 clones, under 90% seen once, with 3.5% to 5.5% in the top ten. These data originate in a study of PD-L1 blockade in urothelial cancer. Study-wide context: Median T cell yield per blood sample was some 140,000 cells. Regarding the study as a whole: Tumor-associated clones in the blood of durable-benefit patients grew more at 3 weeks.

Regarding time point: pretreatment peripheral blood. The study enrolled patients with locally advanced or metastatic urothelial carcinoma. Sequenced material: PBMCs, taken around atezolizumab (anti-PD-L1) treatment. This TCR was sampled from a man between 65 and 80 years old with urothelial cancer.

The CDR3, as DNA: TGTGCTAGTGGTTTGGTAGTCTGGGGGGGGTCCTACAATGAGCAGTTCTTC. It encodes CASGLVVWGGSYNEQFF. V is TRBV12-5 and J is TRBJ2-1; TRBD2 matches 7 bases. The CDR3 is 17 amino acids. V trimming: 0 bases; J trimming: 1 base; junction bases outside the gene matches: 6. CDR1 is LGHNT, CDR2 FRNRAP, per germline.